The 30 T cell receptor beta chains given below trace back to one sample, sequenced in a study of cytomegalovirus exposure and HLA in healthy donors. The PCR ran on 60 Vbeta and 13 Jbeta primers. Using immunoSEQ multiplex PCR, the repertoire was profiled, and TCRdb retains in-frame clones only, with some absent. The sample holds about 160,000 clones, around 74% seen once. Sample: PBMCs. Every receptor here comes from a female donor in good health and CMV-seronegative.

CDR3 in DNA: TGTGCCAGCAGTCGGCCGCGGGGGGGCCCCAACACCGGGGAGCTGTTTTTT. It encodes CASSRPRGGPNTGELFF. This sequence joins TRBV2 and TRBJ2-2, with 9 positions matching TRBD2. J gave up 2 bases and V 5 bases, and 9 bases lay outside the gene matches. CDR1 and CDR2 from the germline V gene are SNHLY and FYNNEI. This CDR3 has 17 amino acids.

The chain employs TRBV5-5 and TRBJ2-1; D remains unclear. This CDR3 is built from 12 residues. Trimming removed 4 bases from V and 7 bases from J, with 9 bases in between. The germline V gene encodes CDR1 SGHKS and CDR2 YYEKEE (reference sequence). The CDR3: CASSPARNEQFF. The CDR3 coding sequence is TGTGCCAGCAGCCCTGCTCGGAATGAGCAGTTCTTC.

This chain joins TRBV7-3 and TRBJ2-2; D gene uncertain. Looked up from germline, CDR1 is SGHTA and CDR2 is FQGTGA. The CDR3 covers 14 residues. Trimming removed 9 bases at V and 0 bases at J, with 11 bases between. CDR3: CASSPSSNTGELFF. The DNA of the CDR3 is TGTGCCAGTAGCCCCTCCTCGAACACCGGGGAGCTGTTTTTT.

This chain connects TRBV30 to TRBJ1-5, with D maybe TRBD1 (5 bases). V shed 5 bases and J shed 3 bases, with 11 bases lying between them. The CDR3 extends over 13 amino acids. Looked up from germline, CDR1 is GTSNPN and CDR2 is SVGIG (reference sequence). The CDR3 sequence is CAWRDSSNQPQHF. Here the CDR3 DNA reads TGTGCCTGGCGGGACTCTTCCAATCAGCCCCAGCATTTT.

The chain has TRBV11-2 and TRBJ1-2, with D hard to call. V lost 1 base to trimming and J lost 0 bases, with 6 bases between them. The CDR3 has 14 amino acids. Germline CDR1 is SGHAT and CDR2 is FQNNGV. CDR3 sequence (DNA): TGTGCCAGCAGCTTAGGGGGAGCTAACTATGGCTACACCTTC. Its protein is CASSLGGANYGYTF.

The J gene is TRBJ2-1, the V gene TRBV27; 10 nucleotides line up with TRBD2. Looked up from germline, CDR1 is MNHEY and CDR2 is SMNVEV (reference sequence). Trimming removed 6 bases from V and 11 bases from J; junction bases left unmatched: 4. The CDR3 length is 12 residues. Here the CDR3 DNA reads TGTGCCAGCAGCCGAACTAGCGGGAAGCAGTTCTTC. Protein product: CASSRTSGKQFF.

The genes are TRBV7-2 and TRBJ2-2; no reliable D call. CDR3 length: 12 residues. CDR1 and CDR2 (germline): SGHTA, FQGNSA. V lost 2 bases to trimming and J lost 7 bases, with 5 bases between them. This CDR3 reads CASSLFRGELFF. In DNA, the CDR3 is TGTGCCAGCAGCTTATTTCGCGGGGAGCTGTTTTTT.

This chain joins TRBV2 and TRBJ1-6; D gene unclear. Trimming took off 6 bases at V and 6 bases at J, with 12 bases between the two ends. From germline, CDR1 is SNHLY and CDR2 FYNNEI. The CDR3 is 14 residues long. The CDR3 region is CASRYSGRNSPLHF. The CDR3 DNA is TGTGCCAGCAGATATTCAGGCCGTAATTCACCCCTCCACTTT.

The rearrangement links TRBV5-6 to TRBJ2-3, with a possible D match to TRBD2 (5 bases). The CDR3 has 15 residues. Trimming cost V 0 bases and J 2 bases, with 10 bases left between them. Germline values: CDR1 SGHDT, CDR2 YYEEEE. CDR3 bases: TGTGCCAGCAGCTTGGGGCCTAGCCCCACAGATACGCAGTATTTT. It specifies CASSLGPSPTDTQYF. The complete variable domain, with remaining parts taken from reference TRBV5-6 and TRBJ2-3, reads DAGVTQSPTHLIKTRGQQVTLRCSPKSGHDTVSWYQQALGQGPQFIFQYYEEEERQRGNFPDRFSGHQFPNYSSELNVNALLLGDSALYLCASSLGPSPTDTQYFGPGTRLTVL.

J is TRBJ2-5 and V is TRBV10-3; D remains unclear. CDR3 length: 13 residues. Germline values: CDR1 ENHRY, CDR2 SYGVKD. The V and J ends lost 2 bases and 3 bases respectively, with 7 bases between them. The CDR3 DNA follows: TGTGCCATCAGTGAGCTTCCAGAAGAGACCCAGTACTTC. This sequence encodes CAISELPEETQYF.

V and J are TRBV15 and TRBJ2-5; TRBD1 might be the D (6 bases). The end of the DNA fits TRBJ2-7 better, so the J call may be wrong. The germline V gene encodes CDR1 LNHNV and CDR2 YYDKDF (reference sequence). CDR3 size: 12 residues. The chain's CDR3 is CATSDSSYEQYF. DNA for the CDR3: TGTGCCACCTCGGACAGCTCCTACGAGCAGTACTTC.

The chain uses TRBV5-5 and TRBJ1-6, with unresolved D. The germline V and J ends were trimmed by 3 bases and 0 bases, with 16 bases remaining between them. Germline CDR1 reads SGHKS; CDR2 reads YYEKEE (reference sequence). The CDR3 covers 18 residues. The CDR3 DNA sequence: TGTGCCAGCAGCTCGAACTTACCCGGGAGCTCCTATAATTCACCCCTCCACTTT. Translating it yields CASSSNLPGSSYNSPLHF. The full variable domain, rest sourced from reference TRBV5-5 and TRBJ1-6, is DAGVTQSPTHLIKTRGQQVTLRCSPISGHKSVSWYQQVLGQGPQFIFQYYEKEERGRGNFPDRFSARQFPNYSSELNVNALLLGDSALYLCASSSNLPGSSYNSPLHFGNGTRLTVT.

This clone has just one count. CDR3 coding DNA: TGTGCCAGCATCTCGGACCCAGGGGCCTACAATGAGCAGTTCTTC. Translation: CASISDPGAYNEQFF. The chain joins TRBV6-6 to TRBJ2-1, with D perhaps matching TRBD1 (6 bases). The V gene lost 7 bases and the J gene lost 2 bases, with 15 bases spanning the gap. The CDR3 sequence is 15 residues long. Germline assignment: CDR1 MNHNY and CDR2 SVGAGI (reference sequence).

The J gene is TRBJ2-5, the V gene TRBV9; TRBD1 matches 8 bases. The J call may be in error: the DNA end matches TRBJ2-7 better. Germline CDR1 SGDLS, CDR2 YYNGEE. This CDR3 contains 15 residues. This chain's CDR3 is CASSVGQGPLYEQYF. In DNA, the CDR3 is TGTGCCAGCAGCGTAGGACAGGGGCCACTGTACGAGCAGTACTTC.

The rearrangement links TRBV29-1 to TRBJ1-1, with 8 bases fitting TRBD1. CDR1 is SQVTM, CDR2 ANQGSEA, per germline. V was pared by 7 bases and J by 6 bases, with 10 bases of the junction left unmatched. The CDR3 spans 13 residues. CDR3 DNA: TGCAGCGCCGACCGGACAGGGACGGCTGAAGCTTTCTTT. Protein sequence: CSADRTGTAEAFF.

The CDR3 is CASSPRTDRNTIYF. In nucleotides, the CDR3 is TGTGCCAGCAGCCCGCGGACAGATCGAAACACCATATATTTT. The chain carries TRBV7-2 and TRBJ1-3; a weak D match, TRBD1 (6 bases). Between the trimmed V and J ends, which lost 5 bases and 5 bases, there was a span of 13 bases. The CDR3 runs to 14 residues. Germline assignment: CDR1 SGHTA and CDR2 FQGNSA. Combining the CDR3 with reference TRBV7-2 and TRBJ1-3 gives the whole variable domain GAGVSQSPSNKVTEKGKDVELRCDPISGHTALYWYRQSLGQGLEFLIYFQGNSAPDKSGLPSDRFSAERTGGSVSTLTIQRTQQEDSAVYLCASSPRTDRNTIYFGEGSWLTVV.

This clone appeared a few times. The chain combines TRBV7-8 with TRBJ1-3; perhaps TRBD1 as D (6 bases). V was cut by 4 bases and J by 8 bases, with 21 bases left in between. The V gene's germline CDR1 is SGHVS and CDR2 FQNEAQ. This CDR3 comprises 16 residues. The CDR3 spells CASSSTRTDRTDTIYF. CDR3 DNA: TGTGCCAGCAGCTCTACCCGGACAGATAGGACGGACACCATATATTTT.

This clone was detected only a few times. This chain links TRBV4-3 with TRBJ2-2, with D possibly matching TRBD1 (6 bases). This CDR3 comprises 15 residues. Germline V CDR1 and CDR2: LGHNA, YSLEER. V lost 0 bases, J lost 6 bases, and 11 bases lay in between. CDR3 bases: TGCGCCAGCAGCCAAGATTGGGGGCCCCCCGGGGAGCTGTTTTTT. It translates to CASSQDWGPPGELFF.

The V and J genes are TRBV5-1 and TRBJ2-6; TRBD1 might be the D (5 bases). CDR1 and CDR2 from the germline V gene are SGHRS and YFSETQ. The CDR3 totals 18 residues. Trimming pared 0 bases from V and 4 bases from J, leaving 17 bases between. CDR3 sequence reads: CASSLALAGTGGANVLTF. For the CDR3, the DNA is TGCGCCAGCAGCTTGGCCTTGGCAGGAACAGGCGGGGCCAACGTCCTGACTTTC.

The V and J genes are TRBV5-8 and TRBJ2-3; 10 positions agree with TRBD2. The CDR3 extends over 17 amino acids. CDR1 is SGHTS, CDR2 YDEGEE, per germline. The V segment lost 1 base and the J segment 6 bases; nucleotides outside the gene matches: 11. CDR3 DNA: TGTGCCAGCAGCTTGCCTCTTAGCGGGAGGACCGTGGATACGCAGTATTTT. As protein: CASSLPLSGRTVDTQYF.

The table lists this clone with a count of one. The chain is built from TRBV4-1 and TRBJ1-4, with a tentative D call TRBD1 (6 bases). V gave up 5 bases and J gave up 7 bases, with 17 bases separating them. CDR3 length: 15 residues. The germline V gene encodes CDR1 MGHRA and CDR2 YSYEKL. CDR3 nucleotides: TGCGCCAGCAGCACCCGTCGGACAGAGCCTGAAAAACTGTTTTTT. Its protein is CASSTRRTEPEKLFF.

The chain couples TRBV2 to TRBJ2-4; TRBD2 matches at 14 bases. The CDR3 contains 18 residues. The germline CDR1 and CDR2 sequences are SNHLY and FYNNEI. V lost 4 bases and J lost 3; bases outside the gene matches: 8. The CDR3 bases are TGTGCCAGCAGTGGCGGACTAGCGGGAGGATGGGGCAAAAACATTCAGTACTTC. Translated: CASSGGLAGGWGKNIQYF.

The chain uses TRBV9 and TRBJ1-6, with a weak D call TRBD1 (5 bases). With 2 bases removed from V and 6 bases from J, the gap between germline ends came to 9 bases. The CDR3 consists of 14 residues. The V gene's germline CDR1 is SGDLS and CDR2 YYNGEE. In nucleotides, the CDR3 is TGTGCCAGCAGCGTTGGAGGGGTTAATTCACCCCTCCACTTT. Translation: CASSVGGVNSPLHF.

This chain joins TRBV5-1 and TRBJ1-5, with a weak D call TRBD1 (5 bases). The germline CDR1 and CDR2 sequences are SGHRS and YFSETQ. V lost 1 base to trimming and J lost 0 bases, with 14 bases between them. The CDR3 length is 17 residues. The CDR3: CASSLKGVIYSNQPQHF. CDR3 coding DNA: TGCGCCAGCAGCTTGAAAGGGGTAATCTATAGCAATCAGCCCCAGCATTTT.

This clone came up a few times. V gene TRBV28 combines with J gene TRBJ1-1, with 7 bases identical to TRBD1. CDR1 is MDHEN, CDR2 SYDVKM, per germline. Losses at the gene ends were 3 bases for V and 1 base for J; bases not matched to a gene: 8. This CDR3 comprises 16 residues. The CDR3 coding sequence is TGTGCCAGCAGTTTTACTACAGGGGTCCGGAACACTGAAGCTTTCTTT. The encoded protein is CASSFTTGVRNTEAFF.

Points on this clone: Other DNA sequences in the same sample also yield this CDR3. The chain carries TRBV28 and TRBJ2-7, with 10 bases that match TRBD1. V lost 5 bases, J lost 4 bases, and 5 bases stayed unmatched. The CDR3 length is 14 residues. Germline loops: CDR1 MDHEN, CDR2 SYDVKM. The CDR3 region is CASSPAGQGYEQYF. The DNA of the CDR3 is TGTGCCAGCAGTCCGGCGGGACAGGGGTACGAGCAGTACTTC.

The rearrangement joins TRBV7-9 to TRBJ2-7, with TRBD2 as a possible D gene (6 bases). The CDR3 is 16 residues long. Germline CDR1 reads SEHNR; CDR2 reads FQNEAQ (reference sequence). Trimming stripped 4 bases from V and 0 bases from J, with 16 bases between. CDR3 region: CASSSTPPRDSYEQYF. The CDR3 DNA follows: TGTGCCAGCAGCTCCACCCCCCCGCGGGACTCCTACGAGCAGTACTTC.

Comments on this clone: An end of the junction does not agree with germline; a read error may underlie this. The CDR3 bases are TGTGCCAGCAGCCTCGGACAGGGGTCGTGGAACTTC. It is translated as CASSLGQGSWNF. The chain is built from TRBV11-2 and TRBJ2-7, with 9 bases aligning to TRBD1. The CDR3 extends over 12 amino acids. The germline gives CDR1 SGHAT, CDR2 FQNNGV.

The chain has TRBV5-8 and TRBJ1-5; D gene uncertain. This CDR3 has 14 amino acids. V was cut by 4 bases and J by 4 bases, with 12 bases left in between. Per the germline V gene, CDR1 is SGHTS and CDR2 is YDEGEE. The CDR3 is CASSETALNQPQHF. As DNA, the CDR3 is TGTGCCAGCAGCGAGACTGCGCTGAATCAGCCCCAGCATTTT.

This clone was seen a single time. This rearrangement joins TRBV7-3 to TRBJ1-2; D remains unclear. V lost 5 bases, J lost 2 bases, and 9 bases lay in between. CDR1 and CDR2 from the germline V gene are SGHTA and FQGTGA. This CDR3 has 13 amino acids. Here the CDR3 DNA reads TGTGCCAGCAGCCAAGGACTGAACTATGGCTACACCTTC. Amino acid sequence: CASSQGLNYGYTF.